Below, 5 T cell receptor beta chains from the same sample are listed, as sequenced in a study of cytomegalovirus exposure and HLA in healthy donors. In the PCR, 60 Vbeta and 13 Jbeta primers were used. Sequencing was performed with immunoSEQ multiplex PCR; in TCRdb, only in-frame clones are kept and a portion is missing. The sample carries over 120,000 clones, 70% to 80% recorded once. Source material: PBMCs. The receptors originated from a woman aged 60-75 years in good health and CMV-seropositive.

The chain has TRBV10-1 and TRBJ2-3; 8 bases are shared with TRBD2. The CDR3 has 15 residues. The V and J ends lost 2 bases and 2 bases, in that order; junction bases with no gene match: 3. CDR1 and CDR2 (germline): WNHNN, SYGVQD (reference sequence). CDR3 coding DNA: TGCGCCAGCAGTGAGACTAGCGGACTCACAGATACGCAGTATTTT. Amino acids: CASSETSGLTDTQYF.

As regards this clone: Other nucleotide sequences in the sample specify the same CDR3. The chain combines TRBV28 with TRBJ2-3, with 7 bases identical to TRBD2. V lost 5 bases, J lost 3 bases, and 2 bases stayed unmatched. CDR3 length: 13 residues. CDR1 and CDR2 (germline): MDHEN, SYDVKM. The CDR3: CASSLGGTDTQYF. The CDR3 DNA sequence: TGTGCCAGCAGTCTGGGGGGGACAGATACGCAGTATTTT.

The rearrangement joins TRBV7-9 to TRBJ2-5; maybe TRBD1 (6 bases). Germline V gives CDR1 SEHNR, CDR2 FQNEAQ (reference sequence). The CDR3 has 14 amino acids. V was clipped by 1 base and J by 5 bases, with 11 bases between them. CDR3 protein: CASSLGQGTETQYF. As DNA, the CDR3 is TGTGCCAGCAGCTTAGGTCAGGGGACGGAGACCCAGTACTTC. Full variable domain (missing parts from reference TRBV7-9 and TRBJ2-5): DTGVSQNPRHKITKRGQNVTFRCDPISEHNRLYWYRQTLGQGPEFLTYFQNEAQLEKSRLLSDRFSAERPKGSFSTLEIQRTEQGDSAMYLCASSLGQGTETQYFGPGTRLLVL.

The chain uses TRBV4-1 and TRBJ2-1, with TRBD2 identical over 11 bases. CDR1 is MGHRA and CDR2 is YSYEKL in the germline V gene. The junction had 8 bases not matched to a gene; V was cut back by 0 bases and J by 7 bases. The CDR3 covers 17 residues. CDR3 DNA: TGCGCCAGCAGCCAAGAAATACTAGCGGGAGTTCGAAATGAGCAGTTCTTC. Translation gives CASSQEILAGVRNEQFF.

The V gene is TRBV19, the J gene TRBJ1-2; 9 bases align to TRBD1. Germline lookup yields CDR1 LNHDA and CDR2 SQIVND (reference sequence). V gave up 10 bases and J gave up 9 bases; unmatched junction bases: 18. There are 15 residues in the CDR3. In DNA form, the CDR3 reads TGTGCCACACATTACGCCGGGACAGGGTCTCGAAGCTACACCTTC. It encodes CATHYAGTGSRSYTF.